Listed here are 9 T cell receptor beta chains from one sample, sequenced in a study of T cell repertoires in cytomegalovirus infection. TCRdb reprocessed the reads with MiXCR, giving one entry per CDR3 protein. The sample shows over 150,000 distinct CDR3 sequences, 17% of them seen only once. The specimen was CD8+ T cells from PBMCs. The receptors were gathered from a human donor in good health (CMV status not recorded). Some clones in this sample may be carry-over from other donors' samples.

This chain connects TRBV12-3 or TRBV12-4 to TRBJ1-1, with no clear D. Between the trimmed V and J ends, which lost 5 bases and 4 bases, there was a span of 8 bases. The CDR3 runs to 12 residues. The CDR3 bases are TGTGCCAGCAGTAAAGGTGGCACTGAAGCTTTCTTT. The encoded protein is CASSKGGTEAFF.

The V and J genes are TRBV20-1 and TRBJ2-3, with D possibly called TRBD1 or TRBD2 (5 bases each). Germline V gene data show CDR1 as DFQATT and CDR2 as SNEGSKA (reference sequence). Trimming took 1 base from V and 0 from J, leaving 17 bases between them. The CDR3 extends over 17 amino acids. The CDR3 protein is CSARGLRDRTSTDTQYF. In DNA, the CDR3 is TGCAGTGCTAGAGGCTTAAGGGACCGCACTAGCACAGATACGCAGTATTTT.

About this clonotype: Compared with germline, one end of the junction differs, possibly owing to a read error. The rearrangement links TRBV7-6 to TRBJ2-5, with D possibly TRBD1 on 5 matching bases. The CDR3 has 15 residues. Germline assignment: CDR1 SGHVS and CDR2 FNYEAQ. The CDR3 here is CASSLVQGSKETQYF. DNA of the CDR3: TGTGCTAGCAGCTTAGTCCAGGGATCGAAAGAGACCCAGTACTTC.

The CDR3 DNA reads TGTGCCAGCAGCTTAGTAGGGGCACCTCAAGAGACCCAGTACTTC. Protein: CASSLVGAPQETQYF. This rearrangement joins TRBV7-2 to TRBJ2-5; possible D gene TRBD1, 5 bases. Per the germline V gene, CDR1 is SGHTA and CDR2 is FQGNSA. The CDR3 consists of 15 residues. V lost 1 base, J lost 2 bases, and 11 bases lay in between.

V is TRBV14 and J is TRBJ2-1; 10 bases agree with TRBD2. Looked up from germline, CDR1 is SGHDN and CDR2 is FVKESK. The junction had 8 bases not matched to a gene; V was cut back by 0 bases and J by 0 bases. The CDR3 has 19 residues. CDR3 DNA: TGTGCCAGCAGCCAAGAAAAACTAGCGGGGATGAGCTCCTACAATGAGCAGTTCTTC. Translated: CASSQEKLAGMSSYNEQFF.

V usage is TRBV29-1 and J usage is TRBJ1-2; D is undetermined. The V and J ends lost 5 bases and 2 bases respectively, with 9 bases between them. The CDR3 totals 12 residues. Per the germline V gene, CDR1 is SQVTM and CDR2 is ANQGSEA. For the CDR3, the DNA is TGCAGCGTTCACGAGTCCAACTATGGCTACACCTTC. Its protein is CSVHESNYGYTF.

The chain joins TRBV27 to TRBJ1-2, with TRBD1 matching over 9 bases. The germline gives CDR1 MNHEY, CDR2 SMNVEV (reference sequence). The V and J ends lost 5 bases and 0 bases, in that order; junction bases with no gene match: 4. This CDR3 spans 15 amino acids. The CDR3 sequence: CASSQRDRANYGYTF. CDR3 sequence (DNA): TGTGCCAGCAGTCAACGGGACAGGGCTAACTATGGCTACACCTTC.

This clonotype appeared a few times. The rearrangement joins TRBV7-9 to TRBJ2-7, with TRBD1 matching over 7 bases. J lost 3 bases, V lost 4 bases, and 9 bases had no gene match. The CDR3 loop spans 15 amino acids. The germline gives CDR1 SEHNR, CDR2 FQNEAQ (reference sequence). The CDR3 loop is CASSYDRESVYEQYF. The CDR3 nucleotides are TGTGCCAGCAGCTACGACAGGGAAAGTGTCTACGAGCAGTACTTC.

A few counts support this clonotype. This chain uses TRBV7-2 with TRBJ2-7; perhaps TRBD2 as D (6 bases). This CDR3 is built from 15 residues. CDR1 SGHTA and CDR2 FQGNSA come from the germline V gene. V lost 0 bases to trimming and J lost 6 bases, with 15 bases between them. In nucleotides, the CDR3 is TGTGCCAGCAGCTTAGCGCTGGGGAGGTCGCGCGAGCAGTACTTC. Protein product: CASSLALGRSREQYF.